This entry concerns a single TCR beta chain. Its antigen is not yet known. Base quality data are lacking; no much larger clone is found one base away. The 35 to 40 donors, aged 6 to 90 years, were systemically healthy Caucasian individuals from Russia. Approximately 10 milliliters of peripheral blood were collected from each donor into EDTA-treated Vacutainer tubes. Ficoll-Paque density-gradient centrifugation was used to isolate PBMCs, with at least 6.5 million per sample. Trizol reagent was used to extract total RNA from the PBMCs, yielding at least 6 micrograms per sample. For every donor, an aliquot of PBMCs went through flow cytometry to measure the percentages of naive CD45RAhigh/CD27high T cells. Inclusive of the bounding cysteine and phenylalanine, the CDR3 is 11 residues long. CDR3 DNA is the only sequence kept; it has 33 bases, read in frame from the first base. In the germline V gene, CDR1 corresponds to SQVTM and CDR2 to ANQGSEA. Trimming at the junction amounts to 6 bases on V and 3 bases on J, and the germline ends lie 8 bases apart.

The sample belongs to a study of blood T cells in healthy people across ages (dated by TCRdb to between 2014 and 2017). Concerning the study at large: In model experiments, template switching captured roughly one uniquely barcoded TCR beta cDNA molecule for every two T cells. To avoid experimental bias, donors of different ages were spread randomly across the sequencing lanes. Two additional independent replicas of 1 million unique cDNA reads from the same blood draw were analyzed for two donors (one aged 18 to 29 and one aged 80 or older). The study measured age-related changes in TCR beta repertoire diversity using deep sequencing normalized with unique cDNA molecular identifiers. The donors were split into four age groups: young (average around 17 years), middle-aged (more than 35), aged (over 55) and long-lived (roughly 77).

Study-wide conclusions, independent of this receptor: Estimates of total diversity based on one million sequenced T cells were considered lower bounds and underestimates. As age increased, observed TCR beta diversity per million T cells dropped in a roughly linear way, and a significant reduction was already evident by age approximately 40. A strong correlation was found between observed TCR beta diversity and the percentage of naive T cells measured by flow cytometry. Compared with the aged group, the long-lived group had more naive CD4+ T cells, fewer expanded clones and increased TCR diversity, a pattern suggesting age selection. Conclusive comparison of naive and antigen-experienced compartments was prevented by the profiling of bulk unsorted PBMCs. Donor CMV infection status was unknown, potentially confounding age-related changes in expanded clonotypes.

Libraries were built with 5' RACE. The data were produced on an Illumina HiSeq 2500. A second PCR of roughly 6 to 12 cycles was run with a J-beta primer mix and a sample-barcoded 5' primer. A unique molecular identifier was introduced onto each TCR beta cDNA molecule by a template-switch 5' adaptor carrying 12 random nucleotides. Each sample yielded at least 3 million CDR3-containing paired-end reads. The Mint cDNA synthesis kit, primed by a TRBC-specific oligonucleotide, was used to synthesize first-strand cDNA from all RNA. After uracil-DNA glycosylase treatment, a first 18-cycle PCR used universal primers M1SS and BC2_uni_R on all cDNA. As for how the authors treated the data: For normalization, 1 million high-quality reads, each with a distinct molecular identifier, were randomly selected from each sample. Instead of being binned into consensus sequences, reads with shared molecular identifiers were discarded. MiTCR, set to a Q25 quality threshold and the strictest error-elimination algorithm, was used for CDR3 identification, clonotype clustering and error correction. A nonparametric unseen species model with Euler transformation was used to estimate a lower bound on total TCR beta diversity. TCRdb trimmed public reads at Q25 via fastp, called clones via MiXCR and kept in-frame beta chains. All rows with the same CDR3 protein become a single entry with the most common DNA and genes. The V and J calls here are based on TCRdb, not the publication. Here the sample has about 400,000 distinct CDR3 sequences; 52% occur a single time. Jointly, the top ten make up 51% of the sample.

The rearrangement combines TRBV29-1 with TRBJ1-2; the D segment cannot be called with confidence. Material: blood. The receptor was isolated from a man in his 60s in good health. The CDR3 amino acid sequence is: CSVGLDYGYTF. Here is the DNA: TGCAGCGTGGGTCTTGACTATGGCTACACCTTC.